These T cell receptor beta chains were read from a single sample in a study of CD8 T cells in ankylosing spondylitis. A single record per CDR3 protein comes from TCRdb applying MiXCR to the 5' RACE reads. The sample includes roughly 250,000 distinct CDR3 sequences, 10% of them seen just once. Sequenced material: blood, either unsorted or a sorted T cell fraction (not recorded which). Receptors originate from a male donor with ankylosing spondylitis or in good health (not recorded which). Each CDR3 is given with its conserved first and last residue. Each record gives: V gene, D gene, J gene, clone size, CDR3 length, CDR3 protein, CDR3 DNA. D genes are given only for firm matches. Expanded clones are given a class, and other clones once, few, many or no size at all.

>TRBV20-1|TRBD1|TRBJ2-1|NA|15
CSANAGGATYNEQFF
TGCAGTGCCAACGCAGGGGGCGCGACCTACAATGAGCAGTTCTTC
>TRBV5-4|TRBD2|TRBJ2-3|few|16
CASSPAASGTRDTQYF
TGTGCCAGCAGCCCCGCGGCTAGCGGGACCAGAGATACGCAGTATTTT
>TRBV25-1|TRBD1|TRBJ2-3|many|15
CASSHRGEFQTTQYF
TGTGCCAGCAGCCACAGGGGCGAGTTCCAAACTACGCAGTATTTT
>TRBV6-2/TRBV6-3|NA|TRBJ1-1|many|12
CASSYAGHGAFF
TGTGCCAGCAGTTATGCAGGACACGGAGCTTTCTTT
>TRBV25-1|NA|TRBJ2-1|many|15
CASTHTRAGLFEQFF
TGTGCCAGCACCCATACCCGGGCTGGGCTTTTTGAGCAGTTCTTC
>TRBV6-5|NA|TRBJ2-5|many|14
CASSPGLIPSPQYF
TGTGCCAGCAGTCCTGGCCTTATCCCCTCGCCCCAGTACTTC
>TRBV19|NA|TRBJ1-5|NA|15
CASSISRDSNQPQHF
TGTGCCAGTAGTATAAGCAGGGATAGCAATCAGCCCCAGCATTTT
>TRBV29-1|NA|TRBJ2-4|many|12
CSVGEAKNIQYF
TGCAGCGTTGGTGAAGCCAAAAACATTCAGTACTTC
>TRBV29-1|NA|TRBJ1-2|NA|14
CSVGTHTTNYGYTF
TGCAGCGTTGGAACCCACACCACTAACTATGGCTACACCTTC
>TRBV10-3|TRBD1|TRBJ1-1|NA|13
CASSELGRGEAFF
TGTGCCAGCAGTGAGTTGGGCAGGGGGGAAGCTTTCTTT
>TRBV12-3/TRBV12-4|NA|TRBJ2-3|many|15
CASSFLGAYTDTQYF
TGTGCCAGCAGTTTCCTGGGGGCCTACACAGATACGCAGTATTTT
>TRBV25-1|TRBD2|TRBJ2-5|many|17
CASSLTRSGGAVETQYF
TGTGCCAGCAGCCTAACCAGGAGCGGGGGGGCCGTGGAGACCCAGTACTTC
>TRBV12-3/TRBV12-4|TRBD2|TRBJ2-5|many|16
CASSLGLAGSKETQYF
TGTGCCAGCAGTCTCGGACTAGCGGGGTCTAAAGAGACCCAGTACTTC
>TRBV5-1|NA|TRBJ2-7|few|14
CASSLDHVDYEQYF
TGCGCCAGCAGCTTGGATCACGTCGACTACGAGCAGTACTTC
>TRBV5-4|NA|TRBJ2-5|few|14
CASSLGGGVGTQYF
TGTGCCAGCAGCTTGGGCGGGGGCGTGGGGACCCAGTACTTC
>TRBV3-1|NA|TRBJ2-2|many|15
CASSQLSGGTGELFF
TGTGCCAGCAGCCAGCTCTCCGGGGGCACCGGGGAGCTGTTTTTT
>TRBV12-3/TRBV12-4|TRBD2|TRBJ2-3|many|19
CASSPLLASGSISTDTQYF
TGTGCCAGCAGTCCCCTCTTGGCTAGCGGGTCGATTAGCACAGATACGCAGTATTTT
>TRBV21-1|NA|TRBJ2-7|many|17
CASSKVPRTTSSYEQYF
TGTGCCAGCAGCAAAGTTCCTCGGACAACTAGCTCCTACGAGCAGTACTTC
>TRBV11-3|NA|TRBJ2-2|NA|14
CASSLAMVTGELFF
TGTGCCAGCAGCTTAGCCATGGTCACCGGGGAGCTGTTTTTT
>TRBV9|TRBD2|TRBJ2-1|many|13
CASSVETGGEQFF
TGTGCCAGCAGCGTAGAGACGGGGGGTGAGCAGTTCTTC
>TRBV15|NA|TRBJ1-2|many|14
CATSTTGTDYGYTF
TGTGCCACCAGCACCACAGGGACGGACTATGGCTACACCTTC
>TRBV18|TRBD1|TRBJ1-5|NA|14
CASSPAGQGQPQHF
TGTGCCAGCTCACCAGCAGGACAGGGTCAGCCCCAGCATTTT
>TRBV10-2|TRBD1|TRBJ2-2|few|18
CASSWDRGLGTSTGELFF
TGCGCCAGCAGCTGGGACAGGGGGCTGGGGACTAGCACCGGGGAGCTGTTTTTT
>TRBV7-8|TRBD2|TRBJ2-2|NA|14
CASSLGRGSGELFF
TGTGCCAGCAGCTTGGGTCGCGGGAGTGGGGAGCTGTTTTTT
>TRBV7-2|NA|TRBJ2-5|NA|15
CASSYQTAMGETQYF
TGTGCCAGCAGCTACCAGACAGCTATGGGAGAGACCCAGTACTTC
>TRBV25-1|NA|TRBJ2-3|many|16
CASSSRGAGYTDTQYF
TGTGCCAGCAGCTCTCGGGGGGCAGGGTACACAGATACGCAGTATTTT
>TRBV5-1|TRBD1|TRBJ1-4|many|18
CASSLGGTGSATNEKLFF
TGCGCCAGCAGCTTGGGCGGGACAGGGTCGGCAACTAATGAAAAACTGTTTTTT
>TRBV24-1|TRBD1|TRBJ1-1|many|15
CATSDPGQGGTEAFF
TGTGCCACCAGTGATCCGGGACAGGGGGGAACTGAAGCTTTCTTT